This T cell receptor beta chain was found in a study of cytomegalovirus exposure and HLA in healthy donors. About the study: Earlier, 100 million to 130 million unique TCR beta sequences were recovered from 200 million or so T cells by an analysis. Study-level results: Later analysis revealed greater clonal expansion in HLA-associated TCR beta chains than in equally common others. Researchers counted around 150 TCR beta chains as cytomegalovirus-associated.

The PCR contained 60 Vbeta and 13 Jbeta primers. Generated by immunoSEQ multiplex PCR, the TCRdb table keeps only in-frame clones and is missing some. The sample gives 150,000 to 200,000 clones, 80% of which show up once; under 0.8% is in the top ten. V lost 3 bases and J lost 0; bases outside the gene matches: 1. This CDR3 is 17 amino acids long. CDR1 is LGHNA, CDR2 YNFKEQ, per germline. The table lists this clone with a count of one. The antigen is not known. This TCR was recovered from a boy aged 5-17 years in good health and CMV-seronegative. The chain combines TRBV4-2 with TRBJ2-1; TRBD2 agrees at 14 bases. Material for sequencing was PBMCs. Here the CDR3 DNA reads TGTGCCAGCAGCCACGGACTAGCGGGGGGCTCCTACAATGAGCAGTTCTTC. Residues: CASSHGLAGGSYNEQFF.